This T cell receptor (beta chain) was recovered during a study of blood T cell repertoires in COVID-19. In the study overall: T cells, B-cell-depleted T cells, or PBMCs provided the cDNA or gDNA that served as material.

A single count supports this clone. Method: immunoSEQ multiplex PCR; TCRdb's copy keeps in-frame clones and lacks some. Of 70,000 to 90,000 clones listed, approximately 88% were seen once; the top ten hold 12%. The CDR3 has 15 residues. Trimming left V 7 bases short and J 4 bases short, with 16 bases between. The V gene's germline CDR1 is MDHEN and CDR2 SYDVKM. The sample was peripheral blood. The receptor's source is a human donor in a cohort sampled during active COVID-19. V gene TRBV28 combines with J gene TRBJ2-2; D not certain. The CDR3 coding sequence is TGTGCCAGCACCAATGGTGTCCTATCCACCGGGGAGCTGTTTTTT. Encoded protein: CASTNGVLSTGELFF. The full variable domain, rest sourced from reference TRBV28 and TRBJ2-2, is DVKVTQSSRYLVKRTGEKVFLECVQDMDHENMFWYRQDPGLGLRLIYFSYDVKMKEKGDIPEGYSVSREKKERFSLILESASTNQTSMYLCASTNGVLSTGELFFGEGSRLTVL.